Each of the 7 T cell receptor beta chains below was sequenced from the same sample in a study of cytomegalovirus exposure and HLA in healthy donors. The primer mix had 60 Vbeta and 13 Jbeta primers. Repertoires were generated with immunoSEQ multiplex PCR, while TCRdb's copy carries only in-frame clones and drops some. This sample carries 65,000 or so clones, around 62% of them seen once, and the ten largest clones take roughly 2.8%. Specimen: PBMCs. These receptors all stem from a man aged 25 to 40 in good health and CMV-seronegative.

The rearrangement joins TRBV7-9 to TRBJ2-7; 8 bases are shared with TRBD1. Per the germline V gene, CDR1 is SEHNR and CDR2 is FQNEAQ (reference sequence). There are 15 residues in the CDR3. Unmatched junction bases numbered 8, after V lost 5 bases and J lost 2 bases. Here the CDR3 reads CASSPDRAFAYEQYF. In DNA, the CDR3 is TGTGCCAGCAGCCCGGACAGGGCGTTCGCCTACGAGCAGTACTTC.

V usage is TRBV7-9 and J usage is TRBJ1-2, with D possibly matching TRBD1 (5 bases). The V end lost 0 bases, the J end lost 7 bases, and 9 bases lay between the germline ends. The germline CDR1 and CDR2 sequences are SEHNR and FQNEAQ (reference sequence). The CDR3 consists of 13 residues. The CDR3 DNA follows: TGTGCCAGCAGCTTAGCGCAGGGTTTTGGCTACACCTTC. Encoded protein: CASSLAQGFGYTF.

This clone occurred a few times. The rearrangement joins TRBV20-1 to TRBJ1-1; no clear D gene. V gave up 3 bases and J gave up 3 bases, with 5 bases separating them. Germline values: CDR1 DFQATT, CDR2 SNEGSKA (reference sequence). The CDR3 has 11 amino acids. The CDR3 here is CSARAYTEAFF. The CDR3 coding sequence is TGCAGTGCTAGGGCATACACTGAAGCTTTCTTT.

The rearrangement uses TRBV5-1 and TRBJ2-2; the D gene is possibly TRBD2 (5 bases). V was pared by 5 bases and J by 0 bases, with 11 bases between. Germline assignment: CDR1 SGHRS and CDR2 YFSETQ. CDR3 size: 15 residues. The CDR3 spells CASSWGAPNTGELFF. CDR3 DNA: TGCGCCAGCAGTTGGGGAGCTCCGAACACCGGGGAGCTGTTTTTT.

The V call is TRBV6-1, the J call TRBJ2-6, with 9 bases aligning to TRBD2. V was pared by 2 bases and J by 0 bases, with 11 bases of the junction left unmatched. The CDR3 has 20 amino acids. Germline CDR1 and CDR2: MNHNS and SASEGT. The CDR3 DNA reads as TGTGCCAGCAGTGAATTGCGGGGGGGTTTCCGATCCTCTGGGGCCAACGTCCTGACTTTC. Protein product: CASSELRGGFRSSGANVLTF.

This CDR3 reads CASRPGLANTDTQYF. The CDR3 DNA follows: TGTGCCAGCAGACCGGGACTAGCTAACACAGATACGCAGTATTTT. The chain joins TRBV6-5 to TRBJ2-3; 9 bases agree with TRBD2. The junction had 6 bases not matched to a gene; V was cut back by 6 bases and J by 2 bases. Germline CDR1 MNHEY, CDR2 SVGAGI. The CDR3 length is 15 residues.

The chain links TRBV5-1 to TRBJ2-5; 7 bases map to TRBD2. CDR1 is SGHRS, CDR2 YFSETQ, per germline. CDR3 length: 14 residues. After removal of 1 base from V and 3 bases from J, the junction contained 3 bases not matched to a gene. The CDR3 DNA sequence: TGCGCCAGCAGCTTGCTAAGCGGGGAAGAGACCCAGTACTTC. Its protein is CASSLLSGEETQYF.